What follows is one TCR beta chain and its context. Its cognate antigen has yet to be identified. No much larger clone exists at a distance of one base, and base qualities are not known. This sample's time point label indicates: baseline before first vaccination. Vaccinee samples came from UK trials COV001 and COV002, including a single-blind randomized controlled phase 2/3 trial of AZD1222 (ChAdOx1 nCoV-19) in healthy adults. For TCRbeta chain sequencing, PBMC samples were collected from trial participants at day 0 and at day 28 after the second dose. The CDR3 numbers 17 residues from cysteine through phenylalanine. The only DNA kept is the CDR3, 51 bases in frame from the first base. CDR1 and CDR2 were assigned from the germline V gene (reference sequence) as LNHNV and YYDKDF. Ends trimmed: V by 5 bases, J by 2 bases; bases unmatched to a gene: 10. The data belong to a study of T cell responses to AZD1222 COVID-19 vaccine (dated by TCRdb to the early 2020s). Looking at the study overall: AZD1222 recipients given second doses at about 4 weeks or at about 12 weeks were pooled, since spike-specific TCR depth and breadth were not found to differ between the two schedules. A total of 233 trial participants underwent TCR sequencing, of whom 207 received two doses of AZD1222 and around 26 received two doses of the MenACWY control vaccine. Trial participants were enrolled by age into subgroups of 18-55, 56-69 and 70-plus years, and around 150, 28 and 57 TCR-sequenced participants, respectively, were included in these subgroups. Study-wide conclusions, independent of this receptor: CD4 TCRs associated with the vaccine covered the entire spike protein, and the dominant responses were in regions 160-218 and 743-854. After two AZD1222 doses, spike-specific TCR breadth and depth were significantly higher than at day 0 and than in MenACWY recipients. The 56-69-year group was small, and its depth increase did not reach significance, likely because of low power. Epitopes outside the regions mutated in the B.1.351 and B.1.1.7 variants were reportedly recognized by nearly half of the unique spike-specific TCRs. Conclusions about previously exposed vaccinees were limited because only six AZD1222 recipients were SARS-CoV-2 seropositive at baseline. Because no day 14 peak-response samples were available, the repertoires could be characterized only after the peak T cell response. Most participants were white British and females outnumbered males, and the authors suggested that clonal diversity may have been underestimated.

The CDR3 regions of human TCRbeta chains were subjected to immunosequencing. As for how the authors treated the data: TCRs in the repertoires were compared against a reference library of SARS-CoV-2-specific TCRs that had been generated with the MIRA antigen-specificity platform. Breadth was defined as the fraction of unique TCRs that were SARS-CoV-2-associated. Depth was defined as the fraction of total T cells that were SARS-CoV-2-associated. Using the MIRA data, each spike-specific TCR was mapped to the spike region that the TCR reacts to and placed in a CD4 or CD8 class. Log10-transformed breadth and depth values were compared by one-way ANOVA with Sidak's multiple comparisons tests. This is the immuneACCESS table as TCRdb keeps it, with only in-frame sequences that have V and J called. A part of the clones is gone; compared with another copy, unresolved V genes explain less than half, and the rest is unexplained. The V and J calls and clone size are taken from that table; D and trimming were inferred from the DNA. The sample table holds around 160,000 clones, of which more than 70% were seen once. The ten largest clones take up around 15% of the sample.

This receptor was identified in an adult in good health. The sequence links TRBV15 to TRBJ1-5; 9 bases in the junction line up with TRBD1. Sequences were derived from peripheral blood, sampled on day 0 of AZD1222 vaccination. The CDR3 region: CATSGRDRARGNQPQHF. The nucleotides read TGTGCCACCAGCGGCCGGGACAGGGCGAGAGGCAATCAGCCCCAGCATTTT.